This record covers a single T cell receptor (beta chain). The antigen remains unidentified. This entry is derived from a study of cytomegalovirus exposure and HLA in healthy donors. Across the study: Genetic ancestry analysis placed 81% of the 398 donors that were genotyped in the Caucasian-associated cluster.

PCR was performed using 60 Vbeta and 13 Jbeta primers. TCRdb's copy holds only in-frame clones and misses some; the assay was immunoSEQ multiplex PCR. The sample carries more than 150,000 clones, 75% to 80% recorded once. The ends were cut back, 3 bases at V and 12 bases at J, with 14 bases in the middle. This CDR3 comprises 13 residues. Germline V gene sequence: CDR1 SNHLY, CDR2 FYNNEI. Broader study findings: Cytomegalovirus-associated TCR beta chains were listed, numbering 150 to 200.

This rearrangement joins TRBV2 to TRBJ1-4, with a tentative D call TRBD1 (5 bases). The sample comprised PBMCs. The sequence was collected from a woman aged 25 to 45 in good health and CMV-seropositive. The CDR3 DNA reads as TGTGCCAGCAGTGATTCGGAGGGGACTCAACTGTTTTTT. Residues: CASSDSEGTQLFF.